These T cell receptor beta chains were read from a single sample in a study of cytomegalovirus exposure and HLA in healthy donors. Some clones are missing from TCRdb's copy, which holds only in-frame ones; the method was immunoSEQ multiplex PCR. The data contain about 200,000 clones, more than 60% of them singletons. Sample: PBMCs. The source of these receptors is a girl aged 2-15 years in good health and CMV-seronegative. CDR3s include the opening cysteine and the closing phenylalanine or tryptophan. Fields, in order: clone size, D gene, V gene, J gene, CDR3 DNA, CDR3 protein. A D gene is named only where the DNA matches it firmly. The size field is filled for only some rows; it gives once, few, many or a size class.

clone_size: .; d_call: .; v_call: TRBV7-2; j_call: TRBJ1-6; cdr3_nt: TGTGCCAGCAGCTTACGGGCAGGGGATAATTCACCCCTCCACTTT; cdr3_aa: CASSLRAGDNSPLHF
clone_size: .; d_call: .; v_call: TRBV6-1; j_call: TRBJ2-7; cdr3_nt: TGTGCCAGCAGTGCCCCGGGGGGCGCGTCCTACGAGCAGTACTTC; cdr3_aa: CASSAPGGASYEQYF
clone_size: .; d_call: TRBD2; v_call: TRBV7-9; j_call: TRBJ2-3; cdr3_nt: TGTGCCAGCAGCTTAGGACTAGCGGTTTCCACAGATACGCAGTATTTT; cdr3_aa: CASSLGLAVSTDTQYF
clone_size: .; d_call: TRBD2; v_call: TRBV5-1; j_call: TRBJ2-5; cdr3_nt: TGCGCCAGCAGCACTAGCGGGAGCTCCCAAGAGACCCAGTACTTC; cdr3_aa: CASSTSGSSQETQYF
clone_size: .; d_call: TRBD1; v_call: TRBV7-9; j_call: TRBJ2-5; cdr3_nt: TGTGCCAGCAGCTCCTGGACAGGGGAGGAGACCCAGTACTTC; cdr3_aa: CASSSWTGEETQYF
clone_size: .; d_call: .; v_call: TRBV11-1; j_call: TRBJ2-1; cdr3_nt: TGTGCCAGCAGCTTACGGGTAACCAATGAGCAGTTCTTC; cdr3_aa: CASSLRVTNEQFF
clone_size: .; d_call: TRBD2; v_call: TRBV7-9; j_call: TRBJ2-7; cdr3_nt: TGTTCCAGCAGCGGGGGGGGCCGCATTTACGAGCAGTACTTC; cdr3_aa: CSSSGGGRIYEQYF
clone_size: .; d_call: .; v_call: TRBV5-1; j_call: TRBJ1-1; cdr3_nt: TGCGCCAGCGGCCCCACGGGGGGGAACACTGAAGCTTTCTTT; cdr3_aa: CASGPTGGNTEAFF
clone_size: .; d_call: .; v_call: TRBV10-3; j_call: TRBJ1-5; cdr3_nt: TGTGCCATCAGAGACAGAAGAGCCCAGCCCCAGCATTTT; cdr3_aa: CAIRDRRAQPQHF
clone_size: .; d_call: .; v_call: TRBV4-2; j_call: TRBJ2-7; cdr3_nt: TGTGCCAGCAGCCAAGAACAGGGCCCCTACGAGCAGTACTTC; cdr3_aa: CASSQEQGPYEQYF
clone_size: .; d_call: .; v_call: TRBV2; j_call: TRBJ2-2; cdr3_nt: TGTGCCAGCAGTGAGCGGGACGTACTATTATTGGTGGCCGGGGAGCTGTTTTTT; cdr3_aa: CASSERDVLLLVAGELFF
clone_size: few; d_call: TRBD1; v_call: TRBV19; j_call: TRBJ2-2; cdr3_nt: TGTGCCAGTGACTGGGGACAGGGTAACACCGGGGAGCTGTTTTTT; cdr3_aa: CASDWGQGNTGELFF
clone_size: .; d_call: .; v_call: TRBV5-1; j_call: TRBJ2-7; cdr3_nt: TGCGCCAGCAGCTTGGACAGGGTGGAGTACGAGCAGTACTTC; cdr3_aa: CASSLDRVEYEQYF
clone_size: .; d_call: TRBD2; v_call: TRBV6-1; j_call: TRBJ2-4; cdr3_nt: TGTGCCAGCAGTGAAACTAGCGGGGGGGGCAAAAACATTCAGTACTTC; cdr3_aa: CASSETSGGGKNIQYF
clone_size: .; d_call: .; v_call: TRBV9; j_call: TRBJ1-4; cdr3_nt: TGTGCCAGCAGCGTCCAGGGAACAACTAATGAAAAACTGTTTTTT; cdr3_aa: CASSVQGTTNEKLFF
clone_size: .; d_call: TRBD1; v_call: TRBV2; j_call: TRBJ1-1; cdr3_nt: TGTGCCACATCGGACAGGGAATTGACTGAAGCTTTCTTT; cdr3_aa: CATSDRELTEAFF
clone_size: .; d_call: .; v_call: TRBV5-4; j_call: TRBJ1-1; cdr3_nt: TGTGCCAGCAGTTGGAGGGGGGGATCGGCTGAAGCTTTCTTT; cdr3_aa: CASSWRGGSAEAFF
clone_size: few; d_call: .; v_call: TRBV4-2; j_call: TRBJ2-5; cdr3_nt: TGTGCCAGCAGCCCGCGACTAGAAGAGACCCAGTACTTC; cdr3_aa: CASSPRLEETQYF
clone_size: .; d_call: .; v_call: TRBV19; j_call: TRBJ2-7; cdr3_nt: TGTGCCAGTAGTCCGGGACTTTACCCCGAGCAGTACTTC; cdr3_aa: CASSPGLYPEQYF
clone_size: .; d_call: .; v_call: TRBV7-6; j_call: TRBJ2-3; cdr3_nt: TGTGCCAGCAGCTTAAGGACTAACACAGATACGCAGTATTTT; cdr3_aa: CASSLRTNTDTQYF
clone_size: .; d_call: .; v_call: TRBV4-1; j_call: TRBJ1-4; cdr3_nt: TGCGCCAGCGGCAGGGGTGATGAAAAACTGTTTTTT; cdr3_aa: CASGRGDEKLFF
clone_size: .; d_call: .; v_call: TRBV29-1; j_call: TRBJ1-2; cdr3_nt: TGCAGCGTTGTTTTGGAGCCTAACTATGGCTACACCTTC; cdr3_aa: CSVVLEPNYGYTF
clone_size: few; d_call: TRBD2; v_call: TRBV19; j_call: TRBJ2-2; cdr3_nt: TGTGCCAGTAGTAGCGGGAGGGTTGCCACCGGGGAGCTGTTTTTT; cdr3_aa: CASSSGRVATGELFF
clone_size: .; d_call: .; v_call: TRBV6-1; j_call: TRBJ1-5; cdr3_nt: TGTGCCAGCAGTGAAGGGTACGAGAATCAGCCCCAGCATTTT; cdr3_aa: CASSEGYENQPQHF
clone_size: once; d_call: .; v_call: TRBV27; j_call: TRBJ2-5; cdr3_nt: TGTGCCAGCAGTTTGGGGCTAGGCTTTGAGACCCAGTACTTC; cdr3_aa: CASSLGLGFETQYF
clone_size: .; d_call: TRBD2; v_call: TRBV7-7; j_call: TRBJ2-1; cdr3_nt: TGTGCCAGCAGCTTAGGAGACCAGCGGGAGGTGGATAATGAGCAGTTCTTC; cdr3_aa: CASSLGDQREVDNEQFF
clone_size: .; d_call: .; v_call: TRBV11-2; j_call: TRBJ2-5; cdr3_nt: TGTGCCAGCAGCTTAAGTACGGGTCCTGAGACCCAGTACTTC; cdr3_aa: CASSLSTGPETQYF
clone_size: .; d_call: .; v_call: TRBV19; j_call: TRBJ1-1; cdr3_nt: TGTGCCAGTATAACGGGTGGGAACACTGAAGCTTTCTTT; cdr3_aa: CASITGGNTEAFF
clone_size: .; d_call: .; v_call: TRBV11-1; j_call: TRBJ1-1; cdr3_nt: TGTGCCAGCAGTCCTACCCGAGGGGCGGGGACTGAAGCTTTCTTT; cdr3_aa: CASSPTRGAGTEAFF
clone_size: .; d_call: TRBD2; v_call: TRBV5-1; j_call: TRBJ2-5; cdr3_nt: TGCGCCAGCAGCCTACAGGGACTAGCGGGGCAAGAGACCCAGTACTTC; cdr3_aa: CASSLQGLAGQETQYF
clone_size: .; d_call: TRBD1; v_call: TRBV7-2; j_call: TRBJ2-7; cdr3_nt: TGTGCCAGCAGCTCCACCCGCCGGGACAGGGCCTACGAGCAGTACTTC; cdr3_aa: CASSSTRRDRAYEQYF
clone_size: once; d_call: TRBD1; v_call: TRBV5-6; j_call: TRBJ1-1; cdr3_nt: TGTGCCAGCAGCATATTACAGGGGGCTATGAACACTGAAGCTTTCTTT; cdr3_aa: CASSILQGAMNTEAFF
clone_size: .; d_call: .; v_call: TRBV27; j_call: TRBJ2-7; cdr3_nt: TGTGCCAGCAGTTTAGGGGGGGGGCCGTCCTACGAGCAGTACTTC; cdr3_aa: CASSLGGGPSYEQYF
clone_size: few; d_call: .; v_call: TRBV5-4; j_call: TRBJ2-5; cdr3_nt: TGTGCCAGCAGCCCTCTGCAGGGGGAGACCCAGTACTTC; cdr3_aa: CASSPLQGETQYF
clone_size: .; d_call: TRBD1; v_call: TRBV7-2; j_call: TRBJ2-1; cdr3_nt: TGTGCCAGCAGCTTAGGGTGGACAGGAGCCAATGAGCAGTTCTTC; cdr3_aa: CASSLGWTGANEQFF
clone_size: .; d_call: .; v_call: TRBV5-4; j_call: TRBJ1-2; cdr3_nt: TGTGCCAGCAGCTTCTATGGTGGAAGGGGCACCTTC; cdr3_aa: CASSFYGGRGTF
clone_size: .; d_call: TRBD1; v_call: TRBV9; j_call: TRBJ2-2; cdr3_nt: TGTGCCAGCAGCTTAAGGACAGGGGTGGACACCGGGGAGCTGTTTTTT; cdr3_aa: CASSLRTGVDTGELFF
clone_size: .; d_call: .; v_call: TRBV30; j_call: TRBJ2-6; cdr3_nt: TGTGCCTGGAAATACTCTGGGGCCAACGTCCTGACTTTC; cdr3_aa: CAWKYSGANVLTF
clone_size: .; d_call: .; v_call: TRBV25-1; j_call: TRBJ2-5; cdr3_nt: TGTGCCAGCAGTGATCAAGCTCTAGGTACCCAGTACTTC; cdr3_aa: CASSDQALGTQYF
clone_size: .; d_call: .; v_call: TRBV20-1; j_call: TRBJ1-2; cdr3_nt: TGCAGTGCTAGAGGAGGGAATGGCTACACCTTC; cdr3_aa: CSARGGNGYTF
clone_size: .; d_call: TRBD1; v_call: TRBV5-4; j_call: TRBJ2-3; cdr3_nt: TGTGCCAGCAGCGAAACCTACCGGGACAGGGGAGTCACAGATACGCAGTATTTT; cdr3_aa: CASSETYRDRGVTDTQYF
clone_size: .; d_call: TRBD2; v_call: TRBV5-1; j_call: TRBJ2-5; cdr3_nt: TGCGCCAGCAGCGAGATAGCGGGGGAGGGAGAGACCCAGTACTTC; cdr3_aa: CASSEIAGEGETQYF
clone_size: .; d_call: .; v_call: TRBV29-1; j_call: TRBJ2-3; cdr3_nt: TGCAGCGTTGCAGGACTGATAACAGATACGCAGTATTTT; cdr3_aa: CSVAGLITDTQYF
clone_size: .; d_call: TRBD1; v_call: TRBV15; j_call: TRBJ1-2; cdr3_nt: TGTGCCACCAGCAGACCCGTTCCGGGACAGGGCTATGGCTACACCTTC; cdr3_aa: CATSRPVPGQGYGYTF